This TCR beta chain was identified in a study of CXCR3-negative and CXCR3-positive naive CD8 T cells. Carrying UMI labels, the TRB cDNA libraries were prepared through 5' RACE. TCRdb re-called the 5' RACE reads; every CDR3 protein appears as one record, without DNA. The sample totals over 150,000 distinct CDR3 sequences. In the case of this clonotype: As yet, its antigen is unknown.

The CDR3 sequence is 16 residues long. The germline V gene has CDR1 GTSNPN and CDR2 SVGIG (reference sequence). Points from the study as a whole: Relative to CXCR3-negative naive cells, CXCR3-positive naive cells had more hydrophobic TRB CDR3s.

The genes are TRBV30 and TRBJ2-2; TCRdb gives TRBD2 as the D gene, but with no DNA this cannot be confirmed. The sequence derives from a human donor in good health. Some clones in this sample may be carry-over from other donors' samples. Sequencing input: naive CXCR3+ CD8+ T cells from blood. As to subset: CD45RO-CCR7+CD27+CD95- naive CD8+ T cells expressing CXCR3 (TNR3+). The CDR3 is CACMTSGRSNTGELFF.